The entry that follows covers one TCR beta chain sequence. Clones were read by immunoSEQ multiplex PCR, and TCRdb kept only the in-frame ones, dropping some. The data hold roughly 320,000 clones, with 85% to 90% observed a single time. This sample is drawn from a study of blood T cell repertoires in COVID-19. This receptor was identified in a woman aged 30 to 39 with COVID-19, enrolled during active disease. The sequencing input was peripheral blood.

CDR3: CSAPDTDTQYF. The CDR3 bases are TGCAGTGCCCCAGACACAGATACGCAGTATTTT. This chain uses TRBV20-1 with TRBJ2-3; D is uncertain. Between the trimmed V and J ends, which lost 6 bases and 2 bases, there was a span of 6 bases. The CDR3 covers 11 residues. CDR1 is DFQATT and CDR2 is SNEGSKA in the germline V gene (reference sequence).